These 16 T cell receptor beta chains originate from one sample sequenced in a study of cytotoxic CD8 clonotypes in ibrutinib-treated CLL. Clones were sequenced by immunoSEQ multiplex PCR, and TCRdb holds only the in-frame ones, with some missing. The sample carries approximately 26,000 clones, 55% to 75% recorded once. The source was PBMCs, collected after 12 months of ibrutinib treatment. The source is a human donor with chronic lymphocytic leukemia.

This rearrangement joins TRBV6-5 to TRBJ2-7, with a possible D match to TRBD2 (6 bases). The germline V gene has CDR1 MNHEY and CDR2 SVGAGI. This CDR3 has 14 amino acids. Trimming removed 8 bases from V and 2 bases from J, with 16 bases in between. The DNA for the CDR3 is TGTGCCAGCCGGCCGGGACTGCCGACCTACGAGCAGTACTTC. Translating it yields CASRPGLPTYEQYF.

The genes are TRBV12-2 and TRBJ1-1. TRBV12-2 is annotated as a pseudogene. The CDR3 consists of 17 residues. CDR3 sequence: CASRPGHRDLRNTEAFF. CDR3 nucleotide sequence: TGTGCAAGTCGCCCTGGCCACCGGGACCTCCGGAACACTGAAGCTTTCTTT.

This sequence joins TRBV7-9 and TRBJ2-5, with D maybe TRBD2 (7 bases). V lost 2 bases to trimming and J lost 1 base, with 11 bases between them. CDR3 length: 15 residues. Germline V CDR1 and CDR2: SEHNR, FQNEAQ (reference sequence). Here the CDR3 reads CASSLKGGVQETQYF. CDR3 in DNA: TGTGCCAGCAGCTTAAAAGGGGGGGTCCAAGAGACCCAGTACTTC. Full variable domain (remainder filled in from reference TRBV7-9 and TRBJ2-5): DTGVSQNPRHKITKRGQNVTFRCDPISEHNRLYWYRQTLGQGPEFLTYFQNEAQLEKSRLLSDRFSAERPKGSFSTLEIQRTEQGDSAMYLCASSLKGGVQETQYFGPGTRLLVL.

J is TRBJ1-2 and V is TRBV6-1; D is undetermined. The length of the CDR3 is 15 residues. V shed 0 bases and J shed 4 bases, with 12 bases lying between them. From germline, CDR1 is MNHNS and CDR2 SASEGT. The chain's CDR3 is CASSEALSAVYGYTF. CDR3 bases: TGTGCCAGCAGTGAAGCCTTATCGGCAGTCTATGGCTACACCTTC.

The chain recombines TRBV14 with TRBJ2-1; D is perhaps TRBD1 or TRBD2 (5 bases each). CDR1 is SGHDN and CDR2 is FVKESK in the germline V gene. The CDR3 spans 13 residues. The ends were cut back, 1 base at V and 12 bases at J, with 13 bases in the middle. The CDR3 spells CASSQAPAGRQFF. As DNA, the CDR3 is TGTGCCAGCAGCCAAGCGCCCGCAGGGAGGCAGTTCTTC.

This clone was detected a few times. The J gene is TRBJ1-4, the V gene TRBV28; TRBD1 aligns across 10 bases. Trimming took 10 bases from V and 5 from J; bases not matched to a gene: 22. Germline values: CDR1 MDHEN, CDR2 SYDVKM. This CDR3 comprises 19 residues. The CDR3 spells CATRTLGQGVSEANEKLFF. The CDR3 nucleotides read TGTGCCACCCGAACCTTAGGACAGGGGGTGAGTGAGGCGAATGAAAAACTGTTTTTT. Complete variable domain (other parts from reference TRBV28 and TRBJ1-4): DVKVTQSSRYLVKRTGEKVFLECVQDMDHENMFWYRQDPGLGLRLIYFSYDVKMKEKGDIPEGYSVSREKKERFSLILESASTNQTSMYLCATRTLGQGVSEANEKLFFGSGTQLSVL.

The chain recombines TRBV7-6 with TRBJ2-3; 10 bases are shared with TRBD2. CDR1 is SGHVS, CDR2 FNYEAQ, per germline. The V segment lost 4 bases and the J segment 3 bases; nucleotides outside the gene matches: 1. The CDR3 spans 14 residues. This CDR3 is CASSSSGRTDTQYF. CDR3 nucleotides: TGTGCCAGCAGCTCTAGCGGGAGAACAGATACGCAGTATTTT.

This clone was detected a few times. The chain employs TRBV19 and TRBJ2-4, with D unresolved. With 2 bases removed from V and 14 bases from J, the gap between germline ends came to 10 bases. The CDR3 has 11 residues. Germline V gene lookup returns CDR1 LNHDA and CDR2 SQIVND (reference sequence). Here the CDR3 reads CASSIRTTKYF. CDR3 DNA sequence: TGTGCCAGTAGTATAAGAACAACCAAGTACTTC.

V and J are TRBV28 and TRBJ2-5, with D possibly matching TRBD2 (5 bases). The V and J ends lost 3 bases and 2 bases respectively, with 16 bases between them. This CDR3 is 16 amino acids long. Germline CDR1 is MDHEN and CDR2 is SYDVKM. This chain's CDR3 is CASSFSVGNGQETQYF. In DNA form, the CDR3 reads TGTGCCAGCAGTTTTAGCGTGGGGAACGGACAAGAGACCCAGTACTTC.

This clone came up a few times. The J gene is TRBJ2-2, the V gene TRBV27; D is uncertain. CDR1 and CDR2 from the germline V gene are MNHEY and SMNVEV (reference sequence). The CDR3 spans 12 residues. V gave up 5 bases and J gave up 6 bases, with 7 bases separating them. This chain's CDR3 is CASSPTSGELFF. CDR3 coding DNA: TGTGCCAGCAGTCCCACATCCGGGGAGCTGTTTTTT.

The gene calls are TRBV20-1 and TRBJ1-2, with 7 bases identical to TRBD1. The J segment lost 7 bases and the V segment lost 6 bases, leaving 2 bases of the junction unmatched. The CDR3 is made up of 10 amino acids. The germline gives CDR1 DFQATT, CDR2 SNEGSKA (reference sequence). The CDR3, as DNA: TGCAGTGCAAACAGGGGTGGCTACACCTTC. Its protein product is CSANRGGYTF.

The chain carries TRBV20-1 and TRBJ2-7; D unresolved. CDR1 DFQATT and CDR2 SNEGSKA come from the germline V gene (reference sequence). The V end was cut by 5 bases, the J end by 1 base, with 6 bases between. The CDR3 contains 11 residues. The CDR3 DNA reads TGCAGTGCTCAAGGATCCTACGAGCAGTACTTC. This gives the protein CSAQGSYEQYF.

V usage is TRBV9 and J usage is TRBJ2-3, with D possibly being TRBD1 (6 bases). The CDR3 loop spans 16 amino acids. The germline V and J ends were trimmed by 3 bases and 1 base, with 15 bases remaining between them. From germline, CDR1 is SGDLS and CDR2 YYNGEE. CDR3 amino acids: CASSAGAGAGTDTQYF. CDR3 sequence (DNA): TGTGCCAGCAGCGCAGGGGCAGGGGCCGGCACAGATACGCAGTATTTT.

This chain uses TRBV6-5 with TRBJ2-7; 15 bases map to TRBD2. Germline V CDR1 and CDR2: MNHEY, SVGAGI. The CDR3 runs 14 residues. V trimming: 7 bases; J trimming: 9 bases; junction bases outside the gene matches: 7. CDR3 coding DNA: TGTGCCAGCACCTGGACTAGCGGGGGGGCCAGGCAGTACTTC. It specifies CASTWTSGGARQYF.

This clone was counted a few times. The V call is TRBV6-6, the J call TRBJ1-2; 8 nucleotides line up with TRBD1. Germline V gene sequence: CDR1 MNHNY, CDR2 SVGAGI (reference sequence). Trimming took 4 bases from V and 2 from J; bases not matched to a gene: 6. CDR3 size: 15 residues. The CDR3 region is CASSSHGQGNYGYTF. CDR3 DNA: TGTGCCAGCAGTTCCCATGGACAGGGCAACTATGGCTACACCTTC.

The chain carries TRBV11-2 and TRBJ2-1, with 13 bases lining up with TRBD2. The CDR3 runs 14 residues. Germline assignment: CDR1 SGHAT and CDR2 FQNNGV. The V gene end was trimmed by 5 bases and the J gene end by 8 bases; junction bases not matched to a gene: 3. The CDR3 spells CASSPTSGGYEQFF. CDR3 DNA: TGTGCCAGCAGCCCGACTAGCGGGGGGTATGAGCAGTTCTTC.